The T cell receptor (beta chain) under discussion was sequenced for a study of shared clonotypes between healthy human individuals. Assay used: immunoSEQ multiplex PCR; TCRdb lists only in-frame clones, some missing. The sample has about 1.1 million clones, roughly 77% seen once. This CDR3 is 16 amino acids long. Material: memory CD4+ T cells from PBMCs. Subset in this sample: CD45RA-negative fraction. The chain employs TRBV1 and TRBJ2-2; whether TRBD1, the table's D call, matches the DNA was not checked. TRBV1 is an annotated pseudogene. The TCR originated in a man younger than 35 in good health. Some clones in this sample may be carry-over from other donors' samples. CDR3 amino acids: CTSSLWTGRRTGELFF. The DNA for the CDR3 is TGCACCAGCAGCCTTTGGACAGGGCGTCGCACCGGGGAGCTGTTTTTT.